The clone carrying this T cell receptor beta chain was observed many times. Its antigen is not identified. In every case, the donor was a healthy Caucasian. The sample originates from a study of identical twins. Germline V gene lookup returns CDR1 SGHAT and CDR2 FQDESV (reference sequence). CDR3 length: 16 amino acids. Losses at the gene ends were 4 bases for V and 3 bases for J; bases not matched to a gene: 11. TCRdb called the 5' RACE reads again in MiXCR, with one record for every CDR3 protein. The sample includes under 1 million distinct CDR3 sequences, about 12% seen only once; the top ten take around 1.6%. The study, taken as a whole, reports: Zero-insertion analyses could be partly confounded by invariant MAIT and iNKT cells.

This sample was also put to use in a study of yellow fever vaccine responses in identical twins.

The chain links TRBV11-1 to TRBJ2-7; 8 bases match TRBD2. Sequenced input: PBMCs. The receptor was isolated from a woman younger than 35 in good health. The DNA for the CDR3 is TGTGCCAGCAGCTCAGACCCAGCGGGAGCGTACTACGAGCAGTACTTC. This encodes CASSSDPAGAYYEQYF.